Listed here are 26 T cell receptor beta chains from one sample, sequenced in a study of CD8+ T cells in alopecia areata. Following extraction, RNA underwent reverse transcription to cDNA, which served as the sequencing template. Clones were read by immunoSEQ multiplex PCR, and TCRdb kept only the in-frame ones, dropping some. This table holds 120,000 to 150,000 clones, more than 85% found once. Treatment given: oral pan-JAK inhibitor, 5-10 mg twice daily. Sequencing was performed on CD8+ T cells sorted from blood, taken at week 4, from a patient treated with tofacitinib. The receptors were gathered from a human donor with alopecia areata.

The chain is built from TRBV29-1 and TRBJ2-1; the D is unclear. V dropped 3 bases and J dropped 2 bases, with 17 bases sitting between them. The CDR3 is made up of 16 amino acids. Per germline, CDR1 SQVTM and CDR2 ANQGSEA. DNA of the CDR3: TGCAGCGTTGACATGATTAGTCGAGCTACCTACAATGAGCAGTTCTTC. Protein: CSVDMISRATYNEQFF.

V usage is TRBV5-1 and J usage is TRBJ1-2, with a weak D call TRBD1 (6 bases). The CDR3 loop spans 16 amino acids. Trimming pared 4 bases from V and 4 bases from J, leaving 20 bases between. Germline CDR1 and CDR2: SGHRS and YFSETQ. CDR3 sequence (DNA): TGCGCCAGCAGCCGAACCTCAGGGGAACGGGCCTATGGCTACACCTTC. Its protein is CASSRTSGERAYGYTF.

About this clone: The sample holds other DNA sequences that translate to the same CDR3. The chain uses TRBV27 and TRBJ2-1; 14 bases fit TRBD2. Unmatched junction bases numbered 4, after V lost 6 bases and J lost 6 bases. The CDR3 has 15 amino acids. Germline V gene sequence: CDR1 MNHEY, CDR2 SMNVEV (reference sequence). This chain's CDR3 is CASSPGTSGSNEQFF. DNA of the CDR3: TGTGCCAGCAGCCCCGGGACTAGCGGGAGCAATGAGCAGTTCTTC.

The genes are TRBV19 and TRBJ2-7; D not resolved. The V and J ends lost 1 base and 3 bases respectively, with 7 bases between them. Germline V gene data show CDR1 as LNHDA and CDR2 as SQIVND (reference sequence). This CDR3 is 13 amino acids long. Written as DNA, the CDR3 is TGTGCCAGTAGTATAGTCGAGAGCTACGAGCAGTACTTC. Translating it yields CASSIVESYEQYF. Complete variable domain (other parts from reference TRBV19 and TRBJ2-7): DGGITQSPKYLFRKEGQNVTLSCEQNLNHDAMYWYRQDPGQGLRLIYYSQIVNDFQKGDIAEGYSVSREKKESFPLTVTSAQKNPTAFYLCASSIVESYEQYFGPGTRLTVT.

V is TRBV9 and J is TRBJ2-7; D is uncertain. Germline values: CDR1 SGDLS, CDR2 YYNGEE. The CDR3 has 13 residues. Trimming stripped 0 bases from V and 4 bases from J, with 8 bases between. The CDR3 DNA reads TGTGCCAGCAGCGTAGGGGGTTGGTACGAGCAGTACTTC. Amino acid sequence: CASSVGGWYEQYF.

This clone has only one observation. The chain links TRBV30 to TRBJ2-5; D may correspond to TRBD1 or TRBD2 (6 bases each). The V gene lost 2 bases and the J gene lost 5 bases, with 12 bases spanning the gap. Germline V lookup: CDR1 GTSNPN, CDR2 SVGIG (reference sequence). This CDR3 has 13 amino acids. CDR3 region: CAWSSGARETQYF. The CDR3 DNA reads TGTGCCTGGAGTTCGGGGGCCCGGGAGACCCAGTACTTC.

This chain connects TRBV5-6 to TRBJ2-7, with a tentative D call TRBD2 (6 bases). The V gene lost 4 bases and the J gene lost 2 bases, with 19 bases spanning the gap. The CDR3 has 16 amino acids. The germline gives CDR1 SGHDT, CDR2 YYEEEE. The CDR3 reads CASSAARGRETYEQYF. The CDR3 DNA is TGTGCCAGCAGCGCGGCGCGGGGACGGGAGACCTACGAGCAGTACTTC. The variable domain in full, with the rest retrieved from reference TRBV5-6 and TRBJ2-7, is DAGVTQSPTHLIKTRGQQVTLRCSPKSGHDTVSWYQQALGQGPQFIFQYYEEEERQRGNFPDRFSGHQFPNYSSELNVNALLLGDSALYLCASSAARGRETYEQYFGPGTRLTVT.

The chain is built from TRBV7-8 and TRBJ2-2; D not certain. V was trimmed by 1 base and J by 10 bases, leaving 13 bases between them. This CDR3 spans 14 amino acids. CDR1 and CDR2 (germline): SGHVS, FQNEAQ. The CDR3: CASSLENVQKELFF. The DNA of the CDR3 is TGTGCCAGCAGCTTAGAAAATGTACAGAAGGAGCTGTTTTTT.

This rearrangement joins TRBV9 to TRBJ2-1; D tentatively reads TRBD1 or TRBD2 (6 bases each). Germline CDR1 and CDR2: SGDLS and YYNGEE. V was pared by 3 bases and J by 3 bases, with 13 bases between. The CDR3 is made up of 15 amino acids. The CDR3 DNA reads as TGTGCCAGCAGCGGGGGGGCCTTTATCTACAATGAGCAGTTCTTC. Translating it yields CASSGGAFIYNEQFF.

CDR3 bases: TGTGCCAGCAGTGAAGAGTGGGGGGGGTGGGCAGCCAAAAACATTCAGTACTTC. It yields the protein CASSEEWGGWAAKNIQYF. The J gene is TRBJ2-4, the V gene TRBV6-1, with 7 bases lining up with TRBD2. V was clipped by 1 base and J by 0 bases; unmatched bases: 9. The germline gives CDR1 MNHNS, CDR2 SASEGT. This CDR3 is built from 18 residues.

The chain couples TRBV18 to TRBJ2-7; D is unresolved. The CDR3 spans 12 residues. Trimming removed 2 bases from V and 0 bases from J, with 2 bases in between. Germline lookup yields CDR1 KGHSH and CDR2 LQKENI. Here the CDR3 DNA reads TGTGCCAGCTCACCAGCCTCCTACGAGCAGTACTTC. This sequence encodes CASSPASYEQYF.

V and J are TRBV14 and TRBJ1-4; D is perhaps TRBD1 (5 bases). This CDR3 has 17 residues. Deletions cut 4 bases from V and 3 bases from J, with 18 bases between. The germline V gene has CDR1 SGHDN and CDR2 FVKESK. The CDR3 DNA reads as TGTGCCAGCAGCCCCCGACCGTCCAGGGCACCTAATGAAAAACTGTTTTTT. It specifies CASSPRPSRAPNEKLFF.

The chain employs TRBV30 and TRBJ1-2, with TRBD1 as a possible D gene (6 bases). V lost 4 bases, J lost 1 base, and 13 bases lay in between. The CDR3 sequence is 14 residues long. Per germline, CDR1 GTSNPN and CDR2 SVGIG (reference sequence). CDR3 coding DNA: TGTGCCTGGACTCTAGGGGGGATTAACTATGGCTACACCTTC. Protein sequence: CAWTLGGINYGYTF.

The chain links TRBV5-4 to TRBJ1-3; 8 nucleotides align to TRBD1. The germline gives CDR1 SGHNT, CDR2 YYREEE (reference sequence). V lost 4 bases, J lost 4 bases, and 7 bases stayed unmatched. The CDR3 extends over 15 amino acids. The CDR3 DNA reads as TGTGCCAGCAGCCCCGGACAGGGATCAGGAAACACCATATATTTT. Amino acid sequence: CASSPGQGSGNTIYF. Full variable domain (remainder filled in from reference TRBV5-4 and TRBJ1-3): ETGVTQSPTHLIKTRGQQVTLRCSSQSGHNTVSWYQQALGQGPQFIFQYYREEENGRGNFPPRFSGLQFPNYSSELNVNALELDDSALYLCASSPGQGSGNTIYFGEGSWLTVV.

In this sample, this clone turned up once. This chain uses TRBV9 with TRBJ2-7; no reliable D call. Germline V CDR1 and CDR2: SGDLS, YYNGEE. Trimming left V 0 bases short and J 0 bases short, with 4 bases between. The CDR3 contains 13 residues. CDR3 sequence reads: CASSVGPSYEQYF. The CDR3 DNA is TGTGCCAGCAGCGTAGGTCCCTCCTACGAGCAGTACTTC.

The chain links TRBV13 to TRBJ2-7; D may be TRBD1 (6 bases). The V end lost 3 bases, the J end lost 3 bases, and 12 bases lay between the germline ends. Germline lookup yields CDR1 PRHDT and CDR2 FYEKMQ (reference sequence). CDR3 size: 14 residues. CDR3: CASSFSGTIYEQYF. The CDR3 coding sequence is TGTGCCAGCAGCTTCTCCGGGACAATCTACGAGCAGTACTTC.

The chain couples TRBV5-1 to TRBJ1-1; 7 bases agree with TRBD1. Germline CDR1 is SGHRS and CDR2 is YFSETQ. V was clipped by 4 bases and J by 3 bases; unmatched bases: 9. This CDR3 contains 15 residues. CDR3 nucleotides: TGCGCCAGCAGCCCACCGGGACAGACTTACACTGAAGCTTTCTTT. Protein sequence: CASSPPGQTYTEAFF.

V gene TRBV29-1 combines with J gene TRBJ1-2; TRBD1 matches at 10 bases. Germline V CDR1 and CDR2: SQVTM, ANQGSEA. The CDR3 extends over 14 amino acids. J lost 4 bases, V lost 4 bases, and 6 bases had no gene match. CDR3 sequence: CSVADRGRSYGYTF. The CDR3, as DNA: TGCAGCGTTGCCGACAGGGGGCGAAGCTATGGCTACACCTTC. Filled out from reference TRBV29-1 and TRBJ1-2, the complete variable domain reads SAVISQKPSRDICQRGTSLTIQCQVDSQVTMMFWYRQQPGQSLTLIATANQGSEATYESGFVIDKFPISRPNLTFSTLTVSNMSPEDSSIYLCSVADRGRSYGYTFGSGTRLTVV.

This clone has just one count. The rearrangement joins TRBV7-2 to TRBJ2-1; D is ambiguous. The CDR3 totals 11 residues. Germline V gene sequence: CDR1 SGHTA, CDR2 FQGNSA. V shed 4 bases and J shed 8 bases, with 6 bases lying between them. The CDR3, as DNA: TGTGCCAGCAGCTCGCGCTATGAGCAGTTCTTC. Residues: CASSSRYEQFF.

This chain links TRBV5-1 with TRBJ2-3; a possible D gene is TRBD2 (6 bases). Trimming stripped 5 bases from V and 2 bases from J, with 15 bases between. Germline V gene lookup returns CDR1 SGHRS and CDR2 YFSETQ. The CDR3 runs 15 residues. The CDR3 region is CASRSGDPITDTQYF. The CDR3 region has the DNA TGCGCCAGCAGATCGGGGGACCCCATCACAGATACGCAGTATTTT.

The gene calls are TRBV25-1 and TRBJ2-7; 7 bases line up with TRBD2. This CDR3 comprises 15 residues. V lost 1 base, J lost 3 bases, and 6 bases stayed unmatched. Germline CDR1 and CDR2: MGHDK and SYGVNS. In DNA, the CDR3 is TGTGCCAGCAGTGAATGGGAGGGGTCAGGCTACGAGCAGTACTTC. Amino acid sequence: CASSEWEGSGYEQYF.

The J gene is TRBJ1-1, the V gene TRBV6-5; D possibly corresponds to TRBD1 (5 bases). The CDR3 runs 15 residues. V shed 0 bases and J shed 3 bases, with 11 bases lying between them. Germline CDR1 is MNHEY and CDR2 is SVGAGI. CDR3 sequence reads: CASSYSGQGYTEAFF. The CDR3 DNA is TGTGCCAGCAGTTACTCGGGGCAGGGATACACTGAAGCTTTCTTT.

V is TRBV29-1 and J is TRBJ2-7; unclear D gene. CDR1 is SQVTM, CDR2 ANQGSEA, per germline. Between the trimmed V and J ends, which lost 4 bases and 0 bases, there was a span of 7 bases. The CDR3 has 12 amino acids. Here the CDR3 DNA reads TGCAGCGTTGGAGTCAACTCCTACGAGCAGTACTTC. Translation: CSVGVNSYEQYF.

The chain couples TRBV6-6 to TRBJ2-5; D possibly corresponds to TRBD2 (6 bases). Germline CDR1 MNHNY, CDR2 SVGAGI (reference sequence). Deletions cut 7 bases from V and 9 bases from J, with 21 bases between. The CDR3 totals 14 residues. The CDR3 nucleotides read TGTGCCAGCACCCCGACCGGGAGTGTTGTGGCCCAGTACTTC. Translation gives CASTPTGSVVAQYF.

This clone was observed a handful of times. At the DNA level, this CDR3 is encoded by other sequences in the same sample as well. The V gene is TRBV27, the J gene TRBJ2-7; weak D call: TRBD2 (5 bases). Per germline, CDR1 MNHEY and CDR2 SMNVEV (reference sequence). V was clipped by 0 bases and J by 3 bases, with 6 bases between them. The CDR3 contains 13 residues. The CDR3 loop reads CASSLSGVYEQYF. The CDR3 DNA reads TGTGCCAGCAGTTTATCCGGGGTCTACGAGCAGTACTTC.

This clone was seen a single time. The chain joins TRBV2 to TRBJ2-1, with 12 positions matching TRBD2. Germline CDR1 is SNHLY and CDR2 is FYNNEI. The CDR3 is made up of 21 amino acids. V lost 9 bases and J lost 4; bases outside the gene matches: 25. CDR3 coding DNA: TGTGCCAGTGCAACACTAACCGGGACTAGCGGGCCCCTTAGGGATTACAATGAGCAGTTCTTC. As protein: CASATLTGTSGPLRDYNEQFF. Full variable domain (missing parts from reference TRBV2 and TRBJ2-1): EPEVTQTPSHQVTQMGQEVILRCVPISNHLYFYWYRQILGQKVEFLVSFYNNEISEKSEIFDDQFSVERPDGSNFTLKIRSTKLEDSAMYFCASATLTGTSGPLRDYNEQFFGPGTRLTVL.